The next 26 T cell receptor beta chains were all read from a single sample in a study of technical replicates of blood from a few donors. The data were produced by immunoSEQ multiplex PCR, yet TCRdb's version contains in-frame clones alone and is incomplete. The data contain approximately 81,000 clones, about 81% of them singletons. Material for sequencing was PBMCs. The receptors were gathered from a human donor in good health. Some clones in this sample may be carry-over from other donors' samples.

CDR3 region: CASSVGSGVVGYEQYF. Written as DNA, the CDR3 is TGTGCCAGCAGCGTAGGATCAGGGGTTGTTGGGTACGAGCAGTACTTC. This chain connects TRBV9 to TRBJ2-7; a weak D match, TRBD1 (6 bases). The germline V and J ends were trimmed by 0 bases and 4 bases, with 17 bases remaining between them. The CDR3 is 16 amino acids. Germline V gene lookup returns CDR1 SGDLS and CDR2 YYNGEE. The variable domain in full, with the rest retrieved from reference TRBV9 and TRBJ2-7, is DSGVTQTPKHLITATGQRVTLRCSPRSGDLSVYWYQQSLDQGLQFLIQYYNGEERAKGNILERFSAQQFPDLHSELNLSSLELGDSALYFCASSVGSGVVGYEQYFGPGTRLTVT.

The chain is built from TRBV28 and TRBJ1-6; perhaps TRBD1 as D (5 bases). Trimming shortened V by 4 bases and J by 7 bases, and 17 bases separated the two germline ends. Germline CDR1 reads MDHEN; CDR2 reads SYDVKM. CDR3 length equals 16 residues. The CDR3 reads CASSSLRGNRNSPLHF. The CDR3 nucleotides are TGTGCCAGCAGTTCCCTTCGGGGGAATCGGAATTCACCCCTCCACTTT.

The chain joins TRBV5-1 to TRBJ1-1; TRBD1 is a possible D gene (5 bases). The CDR3 loop spans 15 amino acids. The germline CDR1 and CDR2 sequences are SGHRS and YFSETQ. V was cut by 4 bases and J by 3 bases, with 16 bases left in between. The CDR3 nucleotides are TGCGCCAGCAGCCTCAGGGTATTGGCGGACACTGAAGCTTTCTTT. It specifies CASSLRVLADTEAFF.

This clone was observed a handful of times. The gene calls are TRBV7-9 and TRBJ2-5, with a possible D match to TRBD2 (5 bases). CDR1 and CDR2 from the germline V gene are SEHNR and FQNEAQ (reference sequence). Trimming shortened V by 2 bases and J by 5 bases, and 12 bases separated the two germline ends. This CDR3 has 14 residues. The CDR3 is CASSLYGRGETQYF. The CDR3 DNA follows: TGTGCCAGCAGCTTATACGGGCGCGGGGAGACCCAGTACTTC.

The V and J genes are TRBV5-1 and TRBJ1-2; tentatively, D is TRBD1 (5 bases). Per germline, CDR1 SGHRS and CDR2 YFSETQ. The V end was cut by 0 bases, the J end by 8 bases, with 11 bases between. The CDR3 extends over 13 amino acids. The CDR3 nucleotides read TGCGCCAGCAGCTTGGCCGACAGAAGCGGCTACACCTTC. It is translated as CASSLADRSGYTF.

The genes are TRBV5-1 and TRBJ2-7, with 7 positions matching TRBD1. The germline V gene has CDR1 SGHRS and CDR2 YFSETQ. The V segment lost 3 bases and the J segment 7 bases; nucleotides outside the gene matches: 10. The CDR3 runs 14 residues. CDR3 region: CASSSTGVVTEQYF. CDR3 DNA sequence: TGCGCCAGCAGCTCAACAGGGGTCGTGACGGAGCAGTACTTC.

This chain joins TRBV30 and TRBJ2-5, with D uncertain. V lost 5 bases, J lost 5 bases, and 6 bases lay in between. Germline CDR1 reads GTSNPN; CDR2 reads SVGIG (reference sequence). The CDR3 spans 10 residues. In nucleotides, the CDR3 is TGTGCCTGGGCGGAGGAGACCCAGTACTTC. Translated, it gives CAWAEETQYF.

The V call is TRBV7-2, the J call TRBJ2-3; TRBD2 matches at 7 bases. V shed 6 bases and J 1 base; nucleotides not matched to a gene: 10. The CDR3 has 16 amino acids. Looked up from germline, CDR1 is SGHTA and CDR2 is FQGNSA. CDR3 sequence reads: CASSPAPSGGTDTQYF. DNA of the CDR3: TGTGCCAGCAGTCCGGCCCCCAGCGGGGGCACAGATACGCAGTATTTT. Drawing the rest from reference TRBV7-2 and TRBJ2-3, the complete variable domain is GAGVSQSPSNKVTEKGKDVELRCDPISGHTALYWYRQSLGQGLEFLIYFQGNSAPDKSGLPSDRFSAERTGGSVSTLTIQRTQQEDSAVYLCASSPAPSGGTDTQYFGPGTRLTVL.

This chain joins TRBV7-6 and TRBJ1-4, with 8 bases fitting TRBD1. Germline V gene lookup returns CDR1 SGHVS and CDR2 FNYEAQ. V lost 6 bases, J lost 8 bases, and 8 bases stayed unmatched. The CDR3 has 14 amino acids. CDR3 DNA: TGTGCCAGCAGATCAGGGACAGGACGGGAAAAACTGTTTTTT. Its protein is CASRSGTGREKLFF.

The count of this clone is one. In DNA, the CDR3 is TGTGCCAGCAGCTCGATACTAGCGGGGGGGCCTGGTGAGCAGTTCTTC. Its translation: CASSSILAGGPGEQFF. The V and J genes are TRBV5-4 and TRBJ2-1; 13 nucleotides agree with TRBD2. The germline V gene encodes CDR1 SGHNT and CDR2 YYREEE (reference sequence). V was pared by 3 bases and J by 9 bases, with 9 bases of the junction left unmatched. The CDR3 has 16 residues. Combining the CDR3 with reference TRBV5-4 and TRBJ2-1 gives the whole variable domain ETGVTQSPTHLIKTRGQQVTLRCSSQSGHNTVSWYQQALGQGPQFIFQYYREEENGRGNFPPRFSGLQFPNYSSELNVNALELDDSALYLCASSSILAGGPGEQFFGPGTRLTVL.

The J gene is TRBJ2-5, the V gene TRBV11-2; 10 bases fit TRBD2. The CDR3 covers 15 residues. Germline values: CDR1 SGHAT, CDR2 FQNNGV. J was trimmed by 7 bases and V by 5 bases; bases with no gene match: 10. The CDR3 DNA follows: TGTGCCAGCAGCCCCGTGGAGCGGGGGGGTCGGACCCAGTACTTC. As protein: CASSPVERGGRTQYF.

The rearrangement joins TRBV28 to TRBJ1-1; D unclear. The CDR3 contains 14 residues. V lost 7 bases, J lost 1 base, and 13 bases lay in between. Germline loops: CDR1 MDHEN, CDR2 SYDVKM. The CDR3 DNA is TGTGCCAGCACCACTCCGGGGAGGAACACTGAAGCTTTCTTT. Protein sequence: CASTTPGRNTEAFF.

The rearrangement joins TRBV7-9 to TRBJ1-2, with 7 bases lining up with TRBD1. The CDR3 totals 14 residues. Germline CDR1 reads SEHNR; CDR2 reads FQNEAQ (reference sequence). The V segment lost 5 bases and the J segment 8 bases; nucleotides outside the gene matches: 11. CDR3 protein: CASSPGQELVGYTF. CDR3 bases: TGTGCCAGCAGCCCAGGACAGGAATTGGTCGGCTACACCTTC. The variable domain in full, with the rest retrieved from reference TRBV7-9 and TRBJ1-2, is DTGVSQNPRHKITKRGQNVTFRCDPISEHNRLYWYRQTLGQGPEFLTYFQNEAQLEKSRLLSDRFSAERPKGSFSTLEIQRTEQGDSAMYLCASSPGQELVGYTFGSGTRLTVV.

The genes are TRBV7-3 and TRBJ2-1; TRBD1 aligns across 7 bases. Germline CDR1 reads SGHTA; CDR2 reads FQGTGA. The CDR3 totals 13 residues. V gave up 5 bases and J gave up 9 bases; unmatched junction bases: 7. The CDR3, as DNA: TGTGCCAGCAGCCCCCTGGCAGGGGGTGAGCAGTTCTTC. It encodes CASSPLAGGEQFF. The whole variable domain, filled in from reference TRBV7-3 and TRBJ2-1, reads GAGVSQTPSNKVTEKGKYVELRCDPISGHTALYWYRQSLGQGPEFLIYFQGTGAADDSGLPNDRFFAVRPEGSVSTLKIQRTERGDSAVYLCASSPLAGGEQFFGPGTRLTVL.

The V gene is TRBV7-9, the J gene TRBJ1-2; no reliable D call. V was trimmed by 1 base and J by 4 bases, leaving 7 bases between them. Germline V gene lookup returns CDR1 SEHNR and CDR2 FQNEAQ (reference sequence). The length of the CDR3 is 13 residues. The CDR3, as DNA: TGTGCCAGCAGCTTAGAGGCGGCCTATGGCTACACCTTC. Encoded protein: CASSLEAAYGYTF.

V gene TRBV5-6 combines with J gene TRBJ2-1; D may be TRBD1 (5 bases). With 4 bases removed from V and 3 bases from J, the gap between germline ends came to 14 bases. The CDR3 totals 15 residues. From germline, CDR1 is SGHDT and CDR2 YYEEEE. The CDR3 here is CASSTRVLLYNEQFF. The CDR3 nucleotides read TGTGCCAGCAGCACCAGGGTACTACTCTACAATGAGCAGTTCTTC.

The rearrangement joins TRBV7-9 to TRBJ1-6; 8 bases agree with TRBD1. V lost 5 bases, J lost 7 bases, and 7 bases stayed unmatched. The CDR3 sequence is 15 residues long. From germline, CDR1 is SEHNR and CDR2 FQNEAQ (reference sequence). This chain's CDR3 is CASSPLTGENSPLHF. The CDR3 DNA reads TGTGCCAGCAGCCCCTTGACAGGGGAGAATTCACCCCTCCACTTT.

The V and J genes are TRBV5-1 and TRBJ2-7, with D possibly being TRBD1 (6 bases). V was shortened by 5 bases and J by 7 bases, with 16 bases between the two germline ends. Germline CDR1 reads SGHRS; CDR2 reads YFSETQ. This CDR3 has 13 amino acids. The CDR3 spells CASSRQEHEEQYF. The CDR3 coding sequence is TGCGCCAGCAGTAGACAGGAGCACGAGGAGCAGTACTTC.

The chain combines TRBV18 with TRBJ1-3; D ambiguous. The ends were cut back, 2 bases at V and 8 bases at J, with 10 bases in the middle. The V gene's germline CDR1 is KGHSH and CDR2 LQKENI. The CDR3 sequence is 13 residues long. CDR3: CASSPELEDTIYF. The DNA for the CDR3 is TGTGCCAGCTCACCAGAGCTCGAAGACACCATATATTTT.

The gene calls are TRBV6-5 and TRBJ2-7, with 7 bases aligning to TRBD2. Germline V gene data show CDR1 as MNHEY and CDR2 as SVGAGI. This CDR3 region has 15 residues. Trimming removed 2 bases from V and 4 bases from J; junction bases left unmatched: 8. CDR3 DNA: TGTGCCAGCAGTTACCAAGGCGGGACTATATACGAGCAGTACTTC. Protein sequence: CASSYQGGTIYEQYF.

Only one count was recorded for this clone. The V call is TRBV6-5, the J call TRBJ2-7; D gene ambiguous. The V and J ends lost 2 bases and 4 bases respectively, with 3 bases between them. CDR1 and CDR2 (germline): MNHEY, SVGAGI. The CDR3 length is 11 residues. This CDR3 reads CASSYAYEQYF. The CDR3 nucleotides read TGTGCCAGCAGTTACGCGTACGAGCAGTACTTC.

This chain links TRBV5-1 with TRBJ1-4; 7 positions agree with TRBD1. CDR3 length: 14 residues. Trimming took 2 bases from V and 8 from J; bases not matched to a gene: 6. CDR1 SGHRS and CDR2 YFSETQ come from the germline V gene. CDR3 residues: CASSLEGAWEKLFF. In nucleotides, the CDR3 is TGCGCCAGCAGCTTAGAGGGGGCGTGGGAAAAACTGTTTTTT.

The CDR3 coding sequence is TGTGCCAGCAGCCAATTCCAGAGGTATAATTCACCCCTCCACTTT. Protein sequence: CASSQFQRYNSPLHF. The chain joins TRBV4-2 to TRBJ1-6; no clear D gene. Per the germline V gene, CDR1 is LGHNA and CDR2 is YNFKEQ. This CDR3 has 15 residues. Trimming removed 2 bases from V and 4 bases from J, with 9 bases in between.

This clone was detected only once. The chain couples TRBV30 to TRBJ2-1; 8 nucleotides agree with TRBD2. The V and J ends lost 2 bases and 10 bases, in that order; junction bases with no gene match: 4. The CDR3 is 12 amino acids. CDR1 and CDR2 (germline): GTSNPN, SVGIG (reference sequence). CDR3 loop: CAWSPLAGEQFF. CDR3 coding DNA: TGTGCCTGGAGTCCGTTAGCGGGGGAGCAGTTCTTC.

The chain joins TRBV5-5 to TRBJ2-5, with TRBD2 matching 8 bases. The CDR3 has 14 amino acids. The germline gives CDR1 SGHKS, CDR2 YYEKEE (reference sequence). V trimming: 3 bases; J trimming: 4 bases; junction bases outside the gene matches: 5. Written as DNA, the CDR3 is TGTGCCAGCAGCTCCCCCGCGGGGGGAGAGACCCAGTACTTC. This translates into CASSSPAGGETQYF.

The CDR3 region is CASSLLAGGYSVAGELFF. CDR3 nucleotide sequence: TGTGCCAGCAGCTTGTTAGCGGGAGGGTATAGTGTAGCCGGGGAGCTGTTTTTT. J is TRBJ2-2 and V is TRBV7-2, with TRBD2 matching 11 bases. Germline V CDR1 and CDR2: SGHTA, FQGNSA. There are 18 residues in the CDR3. V lost 3 bases and J lost 6; bases outside the gene matches: 12.